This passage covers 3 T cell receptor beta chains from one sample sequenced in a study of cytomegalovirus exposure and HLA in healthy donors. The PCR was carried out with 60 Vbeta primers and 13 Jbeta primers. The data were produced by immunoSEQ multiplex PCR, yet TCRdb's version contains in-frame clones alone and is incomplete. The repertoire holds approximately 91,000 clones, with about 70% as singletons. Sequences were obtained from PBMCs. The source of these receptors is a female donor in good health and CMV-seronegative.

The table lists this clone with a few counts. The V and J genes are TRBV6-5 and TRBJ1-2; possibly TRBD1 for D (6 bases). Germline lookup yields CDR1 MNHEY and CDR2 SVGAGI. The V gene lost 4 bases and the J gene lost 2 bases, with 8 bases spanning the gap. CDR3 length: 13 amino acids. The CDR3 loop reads CASSFDRNYGYTF. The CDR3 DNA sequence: TGTGCCAGCAGTTTCGACAGGAACTATGGCTACACCTTC.

The CDR3 loop is CASRLYADTGELFF. The DNA of the CDR3 is TGTGCCAGCAGGCTTTATGCGGACACCGGGGAGCTGTTTTTT. V and J are TRBV7-2 and TRBJ2-2, with no clear D. Germline V lookup: CDR1 SGHTA, CDR2 FQGNSA. The V end lost 6 bases, the J end lost 3 bases, and 11 bases lay between the germline ends. The CDR3 covers 14 residues.

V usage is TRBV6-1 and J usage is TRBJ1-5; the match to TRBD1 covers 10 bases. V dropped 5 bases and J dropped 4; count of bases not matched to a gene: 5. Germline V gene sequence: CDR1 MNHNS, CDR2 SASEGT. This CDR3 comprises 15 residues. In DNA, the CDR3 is TGTGCCAGCAGTCTGGGGACAGGGGATAATCAGCCCCAGCATTTT. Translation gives CASSLGTGDNQPQHF.